This entry lists 32 T cell receptor beta chains sequenced from one sample in a study of T cell responses to AZD1222 COVID-19 vaccine. Clones were read by immunoSEQ multiplex PCR, and TCRdb kept only the in-frame ones, dropping some. Of 200,000 or so clones listed, 85% to 95% are singletons. This specimen consisted of peripheral blood, obtained on day 0 of AZD1222 vaccination. The origin of the receptors is an adult in good health.

This clone has only a few counts. The chain has TRBV14 and TRBJ1-2, with TRBD1 as a possible D gene (6 bases). V lost 1 base and J 8 bases, leaving 11 bases between the germline ends. CDR1 SGHDN and CDR2 FVKESK come from the germline V gene. CDR3 length: 13 residues. The CDR3 nucleotides are TGTGCCAGCAGCCAAGCCAGGGGATGGGGCTACACCTTC. Protein: CASSQARGWGYTF.

This sequence joins TRBV19 and TRBJ1-1; tentative D call: TRBD1 (5 bases). The germline V and J ends were trimmed by 0 bases and 3 bases, with 11 bases remaining between them. Germline lookup yields CDR1 LNHDA and CDR2 SQIVND (reference sequence). This CDR3 spans 15 amino acids. The CDR3 protein is CASSIEGGLYTEAFF. DNA of the CDR3: TGTGCCAGTAGTATAGAGGGGGGACTATACACTGAAGCTTTCTTT.

The chain has TRBV7-2 and TRBJ1-3; D gene ambiguous. The length of the CDR3 is 13 residues. Per the germline V gene, CDR1 is SGHTA and CDR2 is FQGNSA. V was clipped by 5 bases and J by 4 bases, with 9 bases between them. The CDR3 sequence: CASSTQRGNTIYF. DNA of the CDR3: TGTGCCAGCAGCACCCAGAGAGGAAACACCATATATTTT.

The chain uses TRBV19 and TRBJ1-5; D is unclear. V lost 6 bases to trimming and J lost 2 bases, with 8 bases between them. The germline CDR1 and CDR2 sequences are LNHDA and SQIVND (reference sequence). The CDR3 loop spans 13 amino acids. CDR3 in DNA: TGTGCCAGTAGGGGGTCAGGCAATCAGCCCCAGCATTTT. It specifies CASRGSGNQPQHF.

This clone was counted once. The chain employs TRBV6-9 and TRBJ2-1; perhaps D is TRBD1 or TRBD2 (7 bases each). In germline, CDR1 is MNHGY, CDR2 SVAAGI. The germline V and J ends were trimmed by 2 bases and 4 bases, with 15 bases remaining between them. This CDR3 has 16 amino acids. The CDR3 DNA reads as TGTGCCAGCAGTTATAGCGGGACAGCTAATTACAATGAGCAGTTCTTC. It is translated as CASSYSGTANYNEQFF.

This chain uses TRBV5-1 with TRBJ2-7; tentatively, D is TRBD1 or TRBD2 (5 bases each). CDR3 length: 13 amino acids. The V end was cut by 6 bases, the J end by 6 bases, with 16 bases between. Looked up from germline, CDR1 is SGHRS and CDR2 is YFSETQ. CDR3 region: CASTSGTPLEQYF. CDR3 coding DNA: TGCGCCAGCACCTCCGGGACCCCCCTCGAGCAGTACTTC. The full variable domain, completed using reference TRBV5-1 and TRBJ2-7, is KAGVTQTPRYLIKTRGQQVTLSCSPISGHRSVSWYQQTPGQGLQFLFEYFSETQRNKGNFPGRFSGRQFSNSRSEMNVSTLELGDSALYLCASTSGTPLEQYFGPGTRLTVT.

This chain joins TRBV6-5 and TRBJ1-1; no clear D. CDR3 length: 13 residues. Germline CDR1 MNHEY, CDR2 SVGAGI. The V end lost 7 bases, the J end lost 1 base, and 10 bases lay between the germline ends. Written as DNA, the CDR3 is TGTGCCAGCAAGTACGTGGGGAACACTGAAGCTTTCTTT. Translation gives CASKYVGNTEAFF.

The rearrangement joins TRBV9 to TRBJ1-1, with a possible D match to TRBD1 (6 bases). The CDR3 is made up of 13 amino acids. Germline CDR1 SGDLS, CDR2 YYNGEE. V lost 3 bases and J lost 0, with 6 bases in between. CDR3 nucleotides: TGTGCCAGCAGCGGGACAGTGAACACTGAAGCTTTCTTT. Translating it yields CASSGTVNTEAFF.

In nucleotides, the CDR3 is TGTGCCTGGAGTGTAAAAAGGGGACAGGGTAATGAAAAACTGTTTTTT. Its translation: CAWSVKRGQGNEKLFF. The chain has TRBV30 and TRBJ1-4; 9 nucleotides line up with TRBD1. The CDR3 length is 16 residues. The V and J ends lost 0 bases and 4 bases, in that order; junction bases with no gene match: 6. Germline assignment: CDR1 GTSNPN and CDR2 SVGIG (reference sequence).

The J gene is TRBJ2-3, the V gene TRBV7-9; 11 nucleotides agree with TRBD2. Germline V gives CDR1 SEHNR, CDR2 FQNEAQ (reference sequence). V trimming: 4 bases; J trimming: 4 bases; junction bases outside the gene matches: 7. This CDR3 comprises 16 residues. The CDR3 DNA is TGTGCCAGCAGCTCCCGACTAGCGGGACCGGCAGATACGCAGTATTTT. It specifies CASSSRLAGPADTQYF.

The V call is TRBV6-1, the J call TRBJ1-1; the D gene is possibly TRBD1 (5 bases). V lost 2 bases and J 1 base, leaving 8 bases between the germline ends. Germline values: CDR1 MNHNS, CDR2 SASEGT. CDR3 size: 14 residues. The CDR3 loop reads CASSERGQNTEAFF. The CDR3 nucleotides read TGTGCCAGCAGTGAACGGGGCCAGAACACTGAAGCTTTCTTT.

V and J are TRBV27 and TRBJ2-7; 10 nucleotides agree with TRBD2. The CDR3 is 20 residues long. The V segment lost 3 bases and the J segment 2 bases; nucleotides outside the gene matches: 19. CDR1 and CDR2 from the germline V gene are MNHEY and SMNVEV (reference sequence). CDR3 bases: TGTGCCAGCAGTTTTACGGGACAGAAAGTAGCGGGAGGTTCCCCCTACGAGCAGTACTTC. Its protein product is CASSFTGQKVAGGSPYEQYF.

The CDR3 DNA reads as TGTGCCTGGAGTTGGGGGTTTCAAGAGACCCAGTACTTC. This encodes CAWSWGFQETQYF. The V gene is TRBV30, the J gene TRBJ2-5, with D perhaps matching TRBD1 or TRBD2 (5 bases each). Germline loops: CDR1 GTSNPN, CDR2 SVGIG (reference sequence). CDR3 size: 13 residues. V shed 2 bases and J shed 2 bases, with 9 bases lying between them.

The rearrangement joins TRBV6-5 to TRBJ1-4; D remains ambiguous. This CDR3 region has 13 residues. Germline assignment: CDR1 MNHEY and CDR2 SVGAGI. The V gene lost 7 bases and the J gene lost 0 bases, with 6 bases spanning the gap. DNA of the CDR3: TGTGCCAGCACTCCCACAACTAATGAAAAACTGTTTTTT. Translation gives CASTPTTNEKLFF.

J is TRBJ1-4 and V is TRBV30; D perhaps matches TRBD1 (5 bases). Trimming took 7 bases from V and 8 from J, leaving 14 bases between them. This CDR3 is 12 amino acids long. Per the germline V gene, CDR1 is GTSNPN and CDR2 is SVGIG (reference sequence). DNA for the CDR3: TGTGCCTCGACGAGGGGACGGGAAAAACTGTTTTTT. As protein: CASTRGREKLFF.

J is TRBJ1-2 and V is TRBV19; D ambiguous. Germline V gene data show CDR1 as LNHDA and CDR2 as SQIVND (reference sequence). V gave up 5 bases and J gave up 4 bases, with 20 bases separating them. This CDR3 spans 16 amino acids. For the CDR3, the DNA is TGTGCCAGTAGTGAAAGAAGTAGGGAATTTCCCTATGGCTACACCTTC. It translates to CASSERSREFPYGYTF.

This CDR3 reads CAWSDGPGTGAKNIQYF. The CDR3 bases are TGTGCCTGGAGCGATGGTCCCGGGACAGGGGCCAAAAACATTCAGTACTTC. The V gene is TRBV30, the J gene TRBJ2-4; 9 positions agree with TRBD1. There are 17 residues in the CDR3. From germline, CDR1 is GTSNPN and CDR2 SVGIG (reference sequence). Unmatched junction bases numbered 10, after V lost 3 bases and J lost 1 base.

The V call is TRBV12-3 or TRBV12-4, the J call TRBJ1-2; D call uncertain. CDR3 length: 12 amino acids. Deletions cut 5 bases from V and 0 bases from J, with 4 bases between. The CDR3 sequence is CASSRTNYGYTF. The CDR3 coding sequence is TGTGCCAGCAGTCGTACTAACTATGGCTACACCTTC.

The chain links TRBV5-6 to TRBJ2-2; D is undetermined. This CDR3 spans 15 amino acids. Trimming pared 6 bases from V and 1 base from J, leaving 13 bases between. Germline CDR1 and CDR2: SGHDT and YYEEEE. In DNA, the CDR3 is TGTGCCAGCACCCCCCTGGGATTGAACACCGGGGAGCTGTTTTTT. Its translation is CASTPLGLNTGELFF.

This chain links TRBV7-2 with TRBJ2-2, with 11 nucleotides matching TRBD2. This CDR3 is built from 16 residues. Germline V gene sequence: CDR1 SGHTA, CDR2 FQGNSA. The trim removed 3 bases at V and 4 bases at J, leaving 4 bases unmatched. The CDR3, as DNA: TGTGCCAGCAGCTTCCGACTAGCGGGGCTCACCGGGGAGCTGTTTTTT. Translated, it gives CASSFRLAGLTGELFF.

The rearrangement uses TRBV7-8 and TRBJ2-7; D is ambiguous. Between the trimmed V and J ends, which lost 1 base and 0 bases, there was a span of 7 bases. The germline gives CDR1 SGHVS, CDR2 FQNEAQ. This CDR3 spans 14 amino acids. The CDR3 nucleotides are TGTGCCAGCAGCTTAGGACACAGCTCCTACGAGCAGTACTTC. Amino acid sequence: CASSLGHSSYEQYF.

This rearrangement joins TRBV5-1 to TRBJ2-7, with 11 positions matching TRBD1. Germline CDR1 SGHRS, CDR2 YFSETQ. The J segment lost 7 bases and the V segment lost 6 bases, leaving 15 bases of the junction unmatched. The CDR3 is 16 amino acids. DNA for the CDR3: TGCGCCAGCACGCTCACACCTGGACAGGGGGCGCAGGAGCAGTACTTC. Its protein is CASTLTPGQGAQEQYF.

This sequence joins TRBV30 and TRBJ1-6; D perhaps matches TRBD1 (5 bases). The CDR3 length is 14 residues. Trimming stripped 2 bases from V and 7 bases from J, with 12 bases between. Germline values: CDR1 GTSNPN, CDR2 SVGIG (reference sequence). CDR3 sequence: CAWSSQGRNSPLHF. DNA of the CDR3: TGTGCCTGGAGTTCGCAGGGCAGGAATTCACCCCTCCACTTT.

The chain joins TRBV5-1 to TRBJ2-5, with 8 nucleotides matching TRBD1. The CDR3 has 15 residues. V lost 4 bases to trimming and J lost 4 bases; unmatched junction nucleotides: 9. Looked up from germline, CDR1 is SGHRS and CDR2 is YFSETQ. The CDR3 loop is CASSLGAGGAETQYF. CDR3 coding DNA: TGCGCCAGCAGCCTGGGGGCAGGGGGCGCAGAGACCCAGTACTTC.

The chain is built from TRBV13 and TRBJ2-5; D unresolved. The germline V gene has CDR1 PRHDT and CDR2 FYEKMQ (reference sequence). The CDR3 length is 13 residues. V lost 0 bases, J lost 7 bases, and 9 bases lay in between. Here the CDR3 DNA reads TGTGCCAGCAGCTTAGGCCTCTCAGGGACCCAGTACTTC. This sequence encodes CASSLGLSGTQYF.

This clone was seen only a few times. V usage is TRBV15 and J usage is TRBJ1-6, with a tentative D call TRBD1 (5 bases). Germline values: CDR1 LNHNV, CDR2 YYDKDF (reference sequence). Trimming cost V 1 base and J 5 bases, with 15 bases left between them. This CDR3 is 17 amino acids long. The CDR3 DNA sequence: TGTGCCACCAGCAGAGCCGACGGGGGTTTTGATAATTCACCCCTCCACTTT. It yields the protein CATSRADGGFDNSPLHF.

The J gene is TRBJ1-5, the V gene TRBV7-2, with D tentatively TRBD1 (5 bases). V lost 5 bases to trimming and J lost 0 bases, with 11 bases between them. Germline values: CDR1 SGHTA, CDR2 FQGNSA. The CDR3 runs to 15 residues. CDR3 residues: CASSPLTDSNQPQHF. CDR3 DNA sequence: TGTGCCAGCAGCCCCCTGACAGATAGCAATCAGCCCCAGCATTTT.

The chain carries TRBV30 and TRBJ2-7; D possibly matches TRBD1 or TRBD2 (6 bases each). Germline V gene sequence: CDR1 GTSNPN, CDR2 SVGIG (reference sequence). V dropped 4 bases and J dropped 7 bases, with 17 bases sitting between them. CDR3 length: 13 residues. The CDR3, as DNA: TGTGCCTGGAACATTTGGGGGGCGGGAGAGCAGTACGTC. Translated: CAWNIWGAGEQYV.

This chain uses TRBV5-6 with TRBJ1-2; the match to TRBD1 covers 7 bases. V lost 2 bases to trimming and J lost 1 base; unmatched junction nucleotides: 11. This CDR3 contains 17 residues. CDR1 is SGHDT, CDR2 YYEEEE, per germline. The CDR3 here is CASSLSAPGGFNYGYTF. Written as DNA, the CDR3 is TGTGCCAGCAGCTTAAGTGCCCCAGGGGGATTTAACTATGGCTACACCTTC.

The chain uses TRBV19 and TRBJ1-1; D might be TRBD1 (6 bases). The CDR3 sequence is 16 residues long. V gave up 3 bases and J gave up 4 bases, with 18 bases separating them. Per germline, CDR1 LNHDA and CDR2 SQIVND (reference sequence). CDR3: CASSMSLRGGGTEAFF. In DNA form, the CDR3 reads TGTGCCAGTAGTATGAGCCTCAGGGGAGGTGGCACTGAAGCTTTCTTT.

This sequence joins TRBV4-3 and TRBJ1-1, with a possible D match to TRBD1 (5 bases). CDR3 length: 12 amino acids. The germline CDR1 and CDR2 sequences are LGHNA and YSLEER. V was cut by 3 bases and J by 8 bases, with 10 bases left in between. The CDR3 DNA follows: TGCGCCAGCAGCCAGCCTGGGACGGAAGCTTTCTTT. This encodes CASSQPGTEAFF.

V is TRBV15 and J is TRBJ2-2, with 7 bases fitting TRBD1. V dropped 6 bases and J dropped 4; count of bases not matched to a gene: 5. CDR1 is LNHNV and CDR2 is YYDKDF in the germline V gene (reference sequence). The CDR3 length is 14 residues. This CDR3 reads CATRKGAGTGELFF. In DNA form, the CDR3 reads TGTGCCACCAGAAAGGGGGCGGGCACCGGGGAGCTGTTTTTT.